Listed below are T cell receptor beta chains from one sample, sequenced in a study of blood T cell repertoires in COVID-19. Sequencing used immunoSEQ multiplex PCR; TCRdb keeps in-frame clones, though not all of them. The table shows fewer than 150,000 clones, with about 81% occurring only once. The source material was peripheral blood. Receptors were obtained from a woman of 80 years or more with acute or convalescent COVID-19. The CDR3 runs from the conserved cysteine through the conserved F or W. A D gene is named only where the DNA matches it firmly. A row's size may be missing; if present it is once, few, many or a size class.

- | few | TRBJ1-6 | TRBV6-5 | TGTGCCAGCACTGGTCGACAGGCTTATAATTCACCCCTCCACTTT | CASTGRQAYNSPLHF
- | - | TRBJ1-2 | TRBV2 | TGTGCCAGCAGTGAATTCGGGGTGGGCTATGGCTACACCTTC | CASSEFGVGYGYTF
- | - | TRBJ1-1 | TRBV3-1/TRBV3-2 | TGTGCCAGCAGCCAAATCGGGGGGAACACTGAAGCTTTCTTT | CASSQIGGNTEAFF
- | - | TRBJ1-2 | TRBV28 | TGTGCCAGCAGTTTATGGGCAGGGGAAGATGGCTACACCTTC | CASSLWAGEDGYTF
TRBD1 | - | TRBJ2-7 | TRBV27 | TGTGCCAGCAGTTTATCGACAGGGTCCCCCAGCTACGAGCAGTACTTC | CASSLSTGSPSYEQYF
TRBD1 | - | TRBJ2-7 | TRBV19 | TGTGCCAGCACCGGGACAGGGAAATACGAGCAGTACTTC | CASTGTGKYEQYF
TRBD1 | - | TRBJ1-6 | TRBV11-2 | TGTGCCAGCAGCTTAGAGGCCCAGGGGGCCCTCCACTTT | CASSLEAQGALHF
TRBD1 | - | TRBJ1-5 | TRBV7-9 | TGTGCCAGCAGCTTTGGGACAGGTGGATCACAGCCCCAGCATTTT | CASSFGTGGSQPQHF
- | - | TRBJ1-1 | TRBV19 | TGTGCCAGTAGTATCACCGGGGCGGGAACTGAAGCTTTCTTT | CASSITGAGTEAFF
- | - | TRBJ1-1 | TRBV5-5 | TGTGCCAGCAGCCCGCCGGGGTTAGCTTTCTTT | CASSPPGLAFF
TRBD2 | - | TRBJ2-7 | TRBV24-1 | TGTGCCACCAGTGATGGGGTGGGAGCGGGGTCCTACGAGCAGTACTTC | CATSDGVGAGSYEQYF
- | - | TRBJ1-4 | TRBV13 | TGTGCCAGCAGCTTATTAGGGGCTGGTAATGAAAAACTGTTTTTT | CASSLLGAGNEKLFF
- | - | TRBJ1-1 | TRBV3-1/TRBV3-2 | TGTGCCAGCAGCCAAGGTCACCCCGGACAGAGGTTGAACACTGAAGCTTTCTTT | CASSQGHPGQRLNTEAFF
TRBD1 | - | TRBJ2-7 | TRBV3-1/TRBV3-2 | TGTGCCAGCAGCGCAACACAGGGGGCGGTCGAGCAGTACTTC | CASSATQGAVEQYF
- | - | TRBJ2-5 | TRBV5-5 | TGTGCCAGCAGCTTACAGGGTCGGCAAGAGACCCAGTACTTC | CASSLQGRQETQYF
- | - | TRBJ1-2 | TRBV5-5 | TGTGCCAGCAGCTTGGTTAGGGAGGATTTCTATGGCTACACCTTC | CASSLVREDFYGYTF
- | few | TRBJ1-6 | TRBV2 | TGTGCCAGCAGTAACCGGGGGGGATCTACTAATTCACCCCTCCACTTT | CASSNRGGSTNSPLHF
TRBD1 | - | TRBJ1-2 | TRBV19 | TGTGCCAGTAGTATCGGGACAGGGAGCGGCTACACCTTC | CASSIGTGSGYTF
- | - | TRBJ2-1 | TRBV11-2 | TGTGCCAGCAGCTCCGCGGTTGAGCAGTTCTTC | CASSSAVEQFF
- | - | TRBJ2-3 | TRBV10-3 | TGTGCCATCAGTGCCCAGGGGGGAAGGGCAGATACGCAGTATTTT | CAISAQGGRADTQYF
TRBD1 | - | TRBJ2-5 | TRBV2 | TGTGCCAGCAGTGAAGCTTGGACAGGGCGGGAGACCCAGTACTTC | CASSEAWTGRETQYF
- | few | TRBJ2-6 | TRBV28 | TGTGCCACATACGCGGGGTGGGGTCCTGGGGCCAACGTCCTGACTTTC | CATYAGWGPGANVLTF
- | - | TRBJ2-1 | TRBV5-4 | TGTGCCAGCAGCCCCAAGGGGTCAATCAATGAGCAGTTCTTC | CASSPKGSINEQFF
- | once | TRBJ1-6 | TRBV6-5 | TGTGCCAGCAGTTTATTCCGGGGTCATAATTCACCCCTCCACTTT | CASSLFRGHNSPLHF
TRBD1 | - | TRBJ2-5 | TRBV28 | TGTGCCAGCAGTGACAGGACAGGGCGTGGGGAGACCCAGTACTTC | CASSDRTGRGETQYF
- | - | TRBJ2-3 | TRBV14 | TGTGCCAGCAGCCAATTATCAGGGAGGGATACGCAGTATTTT | CASSQLSGRDTQYF
- | - | TRBJ2-7 | TRBV9 | TGTGCCAGCAGCGTAGAGGGGGTTCCCTCCTACGAGCAGTACTTC | CASSVEGVPSYEQYF
TRBD1 | few | TRBJ1-1 | TRBV19 | TGTGCCAGTAGTAAAAGGACAGGGGGCTTTTCTGAAGCTTTCTTT | CASSKRTGGFSEAFF
- | - | TRBJ1-2 | TRBV2 | TGTGCCAGCATTCTCGACAGAGACTATGGCTACACCTTC | CASILDRDYGYTF
- | - | TRBJ2-2 | TRBV19 | TGTGCCACTACGTCACAGGGAGGGGACACCGGGGAGCTGTTTTTT | CATTSQGGDTGELFF
- | - | TRBJ2-4 | TRBV9 | TGTGCCAGCAGCGTAGCTACAGGGCTAGCCAAAAACATTCAGTACTTC | CASSVATGLAKNIQYF
TRBD2 | - | TRBJ2-7 | TRBV19 | TGTGCCAGCACCCTAGCGGGAGGCTACGAGCAGTACTTC | CASTLAGGYEQYF
- | - | TRBJ1-5 | TRBV30 | TGTGCCTGGAGAATGTCCCGGGGTCAGCCCCAGCATTTT | CAWRMSRGQPQHF
- | few | TRBJ1-5 | TRBV28 | TGTGCCAGCGGGGGGGACAGCAATCAGCCCCAGCATTTT | CASGGDSNQPQHF
TRBD2 | - | TRBJ2-1 | TRBV5-5 | TGTGCCAGCAGCACCGGGACTAGCTCCTACAATGAGCAGTTCTTC | CASSTGTSSYNEQFF
TRBD1 | - | TRBJ1-4 | TRBV9 | TGTGCCAGCAGCCTACAGGGGGCTACTAATGAAAAACTGTTTTTT | CASSLQGATNEKLFF
- | - | TRBJ1-2 | TRBV12-3/TRBV12-4 | TGTGCCAGCAGTTTCGGGTTTCACTTGGGCTACACCTTC | CASSFGFHLGYTF
TRBD1 | - | TRBJ1-6 | TRBV3-1/TRBV3-2 | TGTGCCAGCAGCCAGACCGAGACAGGGGACTTTAATTCACCCCTCCACTTT | CASSQTETGDFNSPLHF
TRBD1 | - | TRBJ2-1 | TRBV24-1 | TGTGCCACCAGTGACGCCCCCGGGACAGAGTACAATGAGCAGTTCTTC | CATSDAPGTEYNEQFF
TRBD1 | - | TRBJ1-3 | TRBV28 | TGTGCCATAGGGGGACAGCCCTCTGGAAACACCATATATTTT | CAIGGQPSGNTIYF
- | - | TRBJ1-1 | TRBV2 | TGTGCCAGCAGTGACAGGGCTGTTCGGATCATGAACACTGAAGCTTTCTTT | CASSDRAVRIMNTEAFF
- | - | TRBJ2-5 | TRBV5-8 | TGTGCCAGCAGCGGCCCCGCAGGGGTAGGGGAGACCCAGTACTTC | CASSGPAGVGETQYF
TRBD1 | - | TRBJ1-1 | TRBV27 | TGTGCCAGCAGACCCCCCCGGGACAGTAACACTGAAGCTTTCTTT | CASRPPRDSNTEAFF
TRBD2 | - | TRBJ2-3 | TRBV10-3 | TGTGCCGCGGACCACGGGACTAGCGGGACCCAAGGGAGCACAGATACGCAGTATTTT | CAADHGTSGTQGSTDTQYF
TRBD1 | - | TRBJ1-5 | TRBV19 | TGTGCCAGTAGTACATGGGACAGGGGGCTCAATCAGCCCCAGCATTTT | CASSTWDRGLNQPQHF
TRBD1 | - | TRBJ2-5 | TRBV28 | TGTGCCAGCAGTCCCCGGACAGGGGGCCACCAAGAGACCCAGTACTTC | CASSPRTGGHQETQYF
TRBD2 | - | TRBJ2-2 | TRBV7-8 | TGTGCCAGCAGCTGGCGGCGGGAGATAGGCACCGGGGAGCTGTTTTTT | CASSWRREIGTGELFF
TRBD1 | - | TRBJ2-7 | TRBV13 | TGTGCCAGCAGCTTTTTTGGTGGCGGCGGGACAGGGTACGAGCAGTACTTC | CASSFFGGGGTGYEQYF
TRBD2 | - | TRBJ2-3 | TRBV4-2 | TGTGCCAGCAGCCAAGTTAGCGGGAGCCAGAGCACAGATACGCAGTATTTT | CASSQVSGSQSTDTQYF